One sample yielded the 16 T cell receptor beta chains listed below, sequenced in a study of neurological immune-mediated disorders. MiXCR, run by TCRdb on the 5' RACE reads, gives a single entry per CDR3 protein. The sample comprises fewer than 80,000 distinct CDR3 sequences, 4.5% to 5.5% of which are singletons, and less than 3.5% rests with the top ten. Sample: PBMCs. The receptors derive from a woman in her forties or fifties with multiple sclerosis.

This clonotype was counted many times. A much larger clone is a single base away; this may be a read error. The chain has TRBV7-2 and TRBJ2-5; D is ambiguous. The V gene lost 4 bases and the J gene lost 0 bases, with 0 bases spanning the gap. Per the germline V gene, CDR1 is SGHTA and CDR2 is FQGNSA. CDR3 length: 11 residues. CDR3 DNA: TGTGCCAGCAGCTACCAAGAGACCCAGTACTTC. Translating gives CASSYQETQYF. The whole variable domain, filled in from reference TRBV7-2 and TRBJ2-5, reads GAGVSQSPSNKVTEKGKDVELRCDPISGHTALYWYRQSLGQGLEFLIYFQGNSAPDKSGLPSDRFSAERTGGSVSTLTIQRTQQEDSAVYLCASSYQETQYFGPGTRLLVL.

This clonotype was counted at least ten times. The chain has TRBV29-1 and TRBJ1-2; D gene ambiguous. The germline V gene has CDR1 SQVTM and CDR2 ANQGSEA. Between the trimmed V and J ends, which lost 2 bases and 8 bases, there was a span of 9 bases. The CDR3 sequence is 11 residues long. The CDR3 loop is CSVELVRGYTF. Written as DNA, the CDR3 is TGCAGCGTTGAATTGGTCAGGGGCTACACCTTC.

On this clonotype itself: The germline gene is not matched at one end of the junction; a read error may be the cause. CDR3 DNA sequence: TGTGCCAGCTCAACACCGTCAAAAGAAGCTTTCTTT. Encoded protein: CASSTPSKEAFF. The chain has TRBV18 and TRBJ1-1; D not resolved. CDR3 size: 12 residues. CDR1 is KGHSH, CDR2 LQKENI, per germline.

This clonotype appeared many times. The V call is TRBV6-2 or TRBV6-3, the J call TRBJ1-2; tentatively, D is TRBD1 (6 bases). Trimming left V 0 bases short and J 8 bases short, with 16 bases between. Germline V gene lookup returns CDR1 MNHEY and CDR2 SVGEGT. CDR3 length: 15 residues. CDR3 DNA: TGTGCCAGCAGTTACTCCGCAGGGGAGAGTGGAGGCTACACCTTC. Amino acids: CASSYSAGESGGYTF.

This clonotype came up many times. The genes are TRBV25-1 and TRBJ1-4; D might be TRBD1 (5 bases). This CDR3 is built from 15 residues. The V end lost 2 bases, the J end lost 0 bases, and 7 bases lay between the germline ends. Germline lookup yields CDR1 MGHDK and CDR2 SYGVNS. The CDR3: CASSEGGATNEKLFF. CDR3 in DNA: TGTGCCAGCAGTGAAGGGGGAGCAACTAATGAAAAACTGTTTTTT. Looking up the rest from reference TRBV25-1 and TRBJ1-4 gives the full variable domain: EADIYQTPRYLVIGTGKKITLECSQTMGHDKMYWYQQDPGMELHLIHYSYGVNSTEKGDLSSESTVSRIRTEHFPLTLESARPSHTSQYLCASSEGGATNEKLFFGSGTQLSVL.

The table lists this clonotype with many counts. The chain has TRBV24-1 and TRBJ2-1; unclear D gene. From germline, CDR1 is KGHDR and CDR2 SFDVKD. There are 13 residues in the CDR3. V lost 8 bases and J 5 bases, leaving 12 bases between the germline ends. CDR3 coding DNA: TGTGCCACCAATTCTGTGTATGACAATGAGCAGTTCTTC. Amino acid sequence: CATNSVYDNEQFF.

This clonotype appeared many times. The chain is built from TRBV6-2 or TRBV6-3 and TRBJ1-2; no clear D gene. V lost 3 bases to trimming and J lost 3 bases, with 8 bases between them. Germline V gene data show CDR1 as MNHEY and CDR2 as SVGEGT. This CDR3 has 13 amino acids. DNA of the CDR3: TGTGCCAGCAGTTATGGGTCGTACTATGGCTACACCTTC. Residues: CASSYGSYYGYTF.

This clonotype was found many times. CDR3 nucleotides: TGCGCCAGCAGCTTGGCAGGGGCCTCCCGAAACTACGAGCAGTACTTC. Translating it yields CASSLAGASRNYEQYF. This chain connects TRBV5-1 to TRBJ2-7; D possibly corresponds to TRBD1 (6 bases). V was trimmed by 0 bases and J by 3 bases, leaving 16 bases between them. CDR1 and CDR2 from the germline V gene are SGHRS and YFSETQ. The CDR3 length is 16 residues.

This clonotype has a handful of counts. The chain employs TRBV6-1 and TRBJ1-5; no clear D. Germline assignment: CDR1 MNHNS and CDR2 SASEGT. There are 14 residues in the CDR3. Between the trimmed V and J ends, which lost 7 bases and 2 bases, there was a span of 12 bases. For the CDR3, the DNA is TGTGCCAGCATCGACTGGAGGCGCAATCAGCCCCAGCATTTT. This codes for CASIDWRRNQPQHF.

This clonotype was seen ten or more times. This chain connects TRBV10-3 to TRBJ1-2; no reliable D call. Trimming took 4 bases from V and 10 from J, leaving 13 bases between them. The CDR3 length is 12 residues. CDR1 is ENHRY, CDR2 SYGVKD, per germline. Written as DNA, the CDR3 is TGTGCCATCAGTGGGGGTCTTGCTTTCTACACCTTC. Its protein is CAISGGLAFYTF.

The V call is TRBV28, the J call TRBJ2-5; D is uncertain. The germline CDR1 and CDR2 sequences are MDHEN and SYDVKM. The CDR3 length is 16 residues. Trimming shortened V by 5 bases and J by 7 bases, and 23 bases separated the two germline ends. This CDR3 is CASSTPMSNRGGTQYF. CDR3 sequence (DNA): TGTGCCAGCAGTACGCCCATGTCGAACCGTGGCGGGACCCAGTACTTC.

This clonotype was seen more than once but under ten times. The chain employs TRBV5-1 and TRBJ2-3, with D possibly being TRBD1 or TRBD2 (5 bases each). The CDR3 contains 15 residues. V lost 2 bases and J lost 5, with 15 bases in between. Germline CDR1 reads SGHRS; CDR2 reads YFSETQ. CDR3 bases: TGCGCCAGCAGCTTCCGGGACCCCCGTGGAGATACGCAGTATTTT. This gives the protein CASSFRDPRGDTQYF. Supplemented by reference TRBV5-1 and TRBJ2-3, the full variable domain reads KAGVTQTPRYLIKTRGQQVTLSCSPISGHRSVSWYQQTPGQGLQFLFEYFSETQRNKGNFPGRFSGRQFSNSRSEMNVSTLELGDSALYLCASSFRDPRGDTQYFGPGTRLTVL.

As to this clonotype: The junction does not match germline at one end; this may be a read error. The chain joins TRBV7-8 to TRBJ1-6; TRBD1 matches at 8 bases. The CDR3 contains 14 residues. Germline values: CDR1 SGHVS, CDR2 FQNEAQ. This CDR3 reads CASSTGQGGSPLNF. For the CDR3, the DNA is TGTGCCAGCAGCACCGGACAGGGCGGTTCACCCCTCAACTTT. The whole variable domain, remainder taken from reference TRBV7-8 and TRBJ1-6, is GAGVSQSPRYKVAKRGQDVALRCDPISGHVSLFWYQQALGQGPEFLTYFQNEAQLDKSGLPSDRFFAERPEGSVSTLKIQRTQQEDSAVYLCASSTGQGGSPLNFGNGTRLTVT.

This clonotype has a handful of counts. The chain joins TRBV7-6 to TRBJ2-7; possibly TRBD2 for D (6 bases). The germline V gene encodes CDR1 SGHVS and CDR2 FNYEAQ. Between the trimmed V and J ends, which lost 1 base and 3 bases, there was a span of 13 bases. The CDR3 totals 15 residues. The chain's CDR3 is CASSLGAGTLYEQYF. The CDR3 DNA sequence: TGTGCCAGCAGCTTAGGGGCGGGAACCCTCTACGAGCAGTACTTC.

This clonotype was seen many times. The rearrangement joins TRBV10-2 to TRBJ2-7; D is unclear. Trimming left V 8 bases short and J 4 bases short, with 18 bases between. Germline V gene data show CDR1 as WSHSY and CDR2 as SAAADI. CDR3 length: 14 amino acids. The CDR3 bases are TGCGCCAGCGGCTCTAATTTCCTTGGGTACGAGCAGTACGTC. It encodes CASGSNFLGYEQYV.

In its sample, this clonotype was seen many times. The rearrangement uses TRBV27 and TRBJ2-3; D call uncertain. The CDR3 extends over 14 amino acids. Per the germline V gene, CDR1 is MNHEY and CDR2 is SMNVEV (reference sequence). Trimming cost V 5 bases and J 0 bases, with 9 bases left between them. The CDR3: CASSTLTSTDTQYF. DNA of the CDR3: TGTGCCAGCAGTACTCTTACTAGCACAGATACGCAGTATTTT.